This T cell receptor beta chain originates from a study of blood T cell repertoires in COVID-19 (TCRdb year 2020). For the wider study: Samples covering the acute and convalescent phases of COVID-19 were provided by collaborators in the United States, Italy and Spain. The material from the prospective study consisted of cDNA or gDNA derived from T cells, B-cell-depleted T cells, or PBMCs. Subjects who had been exposed to COVID-19, were actively infected with it, or had recovered from it provided the deeply sampled blood TCRbeta repertoires that made up the dataset. The repertoires were released in a freely available public database meant as a resource for research on the immune response to SARS-CoV-2. The samples were drawn from two sources: the first 160 participants of the ongoing ImmuneRACE study, and 1,000 to 1,500 subjects contributed by 6 global collaborators. The sample metadata nearly always contained a de-identified subject ID, COVID-19 status, age in years and sex. Where HLA class I and class II types were available, the types were taken from metadata supplied by the sample provider, not from assay-based typing. Broad study findings and their caveats: Clinical and demographic metadata were provided uncurated, with the amount varying by source and participant.

The immunoSEQ Assay, a bias-controlled multiplex PCR, was used to amplify TCRbeta CDR3 regions from genomic DNA. As for the original processing: The number of nucleated cells in each sample was estimated from the amplification of reference gene primers within the assay. Sequence reads were collapsed and filtered to measure the absolute abundance of every unique TCRbeta CDR3 rearrangement. For each sample, productive Simpson clonality was calculated by taking the square root of Simpson's diversity index across productive rearrangements. In its TCRdb copy, this immuneACCESS table keeps in-frame sequences only and misses some clones. Where compared with another copy, unresolved V genes explain less than half of these, and the others have no known cause. D and trimming were read from the DNA, whereas the V and J calls and clone size are those reported in that table. The sample yields about 43,000 clones; about four fifths were counted once. The biggest ten clones account for approximately 44% of the sample.

Per the germline V gene, SGHDN is the CDR1 and FVKESK is the CDR2. The CDR3 spans 14 residues, from the cysteine through the phenylalanine. Of the read, only the CDR3 DNA is kept; its 42 bases are in frame from base 1. V loses 6 bases, J loses 5 bases, and the germline ends lie 13 bases apart. Details on this clone: Its antigen target is currently unknown. Base qualities are not recorded, but no much larger clone differs from it by a single base.

Whole blood was collected in K2EDTA tubes by collaborating institutions according to the institutions' own protocols. For TCRbeta analysis, collaborators shipped samples as frozen whole blood, isolated PBMCs, or DNA extracted from either of those sample types. This TCR was sampled from a woman of 80 years or more with acute or convalescent COVID-19. The rearrangement joined TRBV14 to TRBJ2-2; possibly the D gene is TRBD2, per 7 matching bases. Material for sequencing was peripheral blood. The bases are TGTGCCAGCAGGGGAGGGACACCTACCGGGGAGCTGTTTTTT. Its translation reads: CASRGGTPTGELFF.